What follows are 8 T cell receptor beta chains derived from one specimen sequenced in a study of blood T cell repertoires in COVID-19. The data were produced by immunoSEQ multiplex PCR, yet TCRdb's version contains in-frame clones alone and is incomplete. The sample lists about 130,000 clones, roughly 86% occurring once. Sequenced material: peripheral blood. The receptors come from an older woman with COVID-19, enrolled during active disease.

This clone was found once. The chain couples TRBV7-9 to TRBJ1-6, with a possible D match to TRBD1 (6 bases). The CDR3 is 15 residues long. Trimming left V 5 bases short and J 10 bases short, with 18 bases between. CDR1 is SEHNR, CDR2 FQNEAQ, per germline (reference sequence). The CDR3 region is CASSTRTVVESPLHF. The CDR3, as DNA: TGTGCCAGCAGCACCCGGACAGTCGTGGAATCACCCCTCCACTTT.

The chain employs TRBV28 and TRBJ2-5; D may be TRBD2 (6 bases). The ends were cut back, 1 base at V and 5 bases at J, with 17 bases in the middle. Germline V gives CDR1 MDHEN, CDR2 SYDVKM. The CDR3 is 16 amino acids. The CDR3 DNA sequence: TGTGCCAGCAGTTTATTCCACACGGGGGTGACGGAGACCCAGTACTTC. This encodes CASSLFHTGVTETQYF.

V usage is TRBV28 and J usage is TRBJ2-2, with D perhaps TRBD2 (6 bases). Germline CDR1 and CDR2: MDHEN and SYDVKM. V shed 10 bases and J shed 1 base, with 10 bases lying between them. The CDR3 contains 13 residues. The CDR3 sequence is CATWRGNTGELFF. The CDR3 nucleotides are TGTGCCACTTGGCGGGGGAACACCGGGGAGCTGTTTTTT. Together with reference TRBV28 and TRBJ2-2, the CDR3 gives the full variable domain: DVKVTQSSRYLVKRTGEKVFLECVQDMDHENMFWYRQDPGLGLRLIYFSYDVKMKEKGDIPEGYSVSREKKERFSLILESASTNQTSMYLCATWRGNTGELFFGEGSRLTVL.

The V and J genes are TRBV3-1 (or the pseudogene TRBV3-2) and TRBJ1-4; tentative D call: TRBD1 (6 bases). Deletions cut 4 bases from V and 4 bases from J, with 13 bases between. The CDR3 runs 15 residues. Per germline, CDR1 LGHDT and CDR2 YNNKEL (reference sequence). The chain's CDR3 is CASSPPGAFNEKLFF. DNA for the CDR3: TGTGCCAGCAGCCCCCCAGGGGCATTTAATGAAAAACTGTTTTTT.

The rearrangement links TRBV28 to TRBJ2-2; 9 bases agree with TRBD1. The germline gives CDR1 MDHEN, CDR2 SYDVKM. The CDR3 loop spans 14 amino acids. The junction had 5 bases not matched to a gene; V was cut back by 5 bases and J by 7 bases. As DNA, the CDR3 is TGTGCCAGCAGTCGGACAGGGGTGAACGGGGAGCTGTTTTTT. This codes for CASSRTGVNGELFF.

The chain links TRBV28 to TRBJ1-1; 7 positions agree with TRBD1. Germline trimming cut 6 bases from V and 5 bases from J; bases unmatched to any gene: 9. This CDR3 has 14 residues. The germline V gene has CDR1 MDHEN and CDR2 SYDVKM. The CDR3 reads CASRDRQGGTEAFF. The CDR3, as DNA: TGTGCCAGCAGAGACAGGCAGGGGGGAACTGAAGCTTTCTTT. The full variable domain, in which reference TRBV28 and TRBJ1-1 provide the parts outside the CDR3, is DVKVTQSSRYLVKRTGEKVFLECVQDMDHENMFWYRQDPGLGLRLIYFSYDVKMKEKGDIPEGYSVSREKKERFSLILESASTNQTSMYLCASRDRQGGTEAFFGQGTRLTVV.

The chain carries TRBV7-2 and TRBJ1-3, with a weak D call TRBD1 (6 bases). V gave up 4 bases and J gave up 0 bases, with 10 bases separating them. This CDR3 has 15 amino acids. Germline values: CDR1 SGHTA, CDR2 FQGNSA. The CDR3 nucleotides are TGTGCCAGCAGCTCGGACAGCTTCTCTGGAAACACCATATATTTT. Translation gives CASSSDSFSGNTIYF.

The genes are TRBV9 and TRBJ2-1; 9 bases map to TRBD2. V lost 0 bases and J lost 9; bases outside the gene matches: 7. The length of the CDR3 is 15 residues. In germline, CDR1 is SGDLS, CDR2 YYNGEE. The CDR3 reads CASSVAAGGRIEQFF. The CDR3 coding sequence is TGTGCCAGCAGCGTAGCGGCGGGGGGGCGTATTGAGCAGTTCTTC.